This T cell receptor (beta chain) was recovered during a study of blood T cell repertoires in COVID-19. Study information: Donors in the United States, Italy and Spain gave samples during acute or convalescent COVID-19. Sources were T cells, B-cell-depleted T cells, or PBMCs; the material itself was cDNA or gDNA.

Methods used by the authors: Counts of nucleated cells, estimated from reference gene primer amplification, were obtained. Profiled with immunoSEQ multiplex PCR; TCRdb holds only in-frame clones, not every one. The DNA gave D and trimming, while V, J and clone size come from that table. The repertoire includes 70,000 or so clones, about 90% of them detected once, and 8.5% sits in the top ten. The CDR3 loop spans 13 amino acids. The germline V gene has CDR1 MGHRA and CDR2 YSYEKL. Trimming left V 0 bases short and J 8 bases short, with 10 bases between. The sequencing input was peripheral blood. This clonotype originated in a human donor in a cohort sampled during active COVID-19. The chain employs TRBV4-1 and TRBJ1-2, with D tentatively TRBD1 (6 bases). CDR3 protein: CASSQDQGLGYTF. CDR3 DNA sequence: TGCGCCAGCAGCCAAGACCAGGGGCTGGGCTACACCTTC.